These 10 T cell receptor beta chains originate from one sample sequenced in a study of blood T cell repertoires in COVID-19 (dated by TCRdb to 2018 to 2020). Library preparation used the immunoSEQ multiplex PCR assay. TCRdb limited this immuneACCESS table to in-frame rearrangements with V and J called. A share of clones is missing; checked studies link under half to unresolved V genes, and the rest is unexplained. The sample contains about 80,000 clones, approximately 88% of them found a single time. The ten most abundant clones make up around 7.9% of the sample. Material: peripheral blood. The receptors were gathered from a man aged 25-45 years with acute or convalescent COVID-19.

The chain recombines TRBV4-1 with TRBJ1-6; weak D call: TRBD1 (5 bases). CDR3 length equals 17 residues. Germline loops: CDR1 MGHRA, CDR2 YSYEKL. V lost 4 bases and J lost 0, with 13 bases in between. CDR3 nucleotide sequence: TGCGCCAGCAGCCTCCCCACAGGCGACTCCTATAATTCACCCCTCCACTTT. This encodes CASSLPTGDSYNSPLHF.

V and J are TRBV28 and TRBJ1-5; D unresolved. Germline V gives CDR1 MDHEN, CDR2 SYDVKM. Deletions cut 4 bases from V and 1 base from J, with 14 bases between. This CDR3 spans 16 amino acids. The CDR3 coding sequence is TGTGCCAGCAGTTATACAGTAGGTAACAGCAATCAGCCCCAGCATTTT. Its translation is CASSYTVGNSNQPQHF. The variable domain in full, with the rest retrieved from reference TRBV28 and TRBJ1-5, is DVKVTQSSRYLVKRTGEKVFLECVQDMDHENMFWYRQDPGLGLRLIYFSYDVKMKEKGDIPEGYSVSREKKERFSLILESASTNQTSMYLCASSYTVGNSNQPQHFGDGTRLSIL.

The gene calls are TRBV19 and TRBJ2-7; possibly TRBD1 for D (5 bases). Trimming cost V 6 bases and J 6 bases, with 18 bases left between them. The germline V gene encodes CDR1 LNHDA and CDR2 SQIVND (reference sequence). The CDR3 loop spans 14 amino acids. CDR3 region: CASRSSSQGLEQYF. CDR3 in DNA: TGTGCCAGTAGATCCTCGAGTCAGGGTCTCGAGCAGTACTTC.

The chain carries TRBV12-5 and TRBJ2-1; 9 bases line up with TRBD1. This CDR3 is 16 amino acids long. Trimming took 1 base from V and 3 from J; bases not matched to a gene: 4. Germline V CDR1 and CDR2: LGHNT, FRNRAP. The CDR3: CASGLATGGGYNEQFF. The CDR3 region has the DNA TGTGCTAGTGGTTTGGCTACAGGGGGCGGCTACAATGAGCAGTTCTTC. Complete variable domain (other parts from reference TRBV12-5 and TRBJ2-1): DARVTQTPRHKVTEMGQEVTMRCQPILGHNTVFWYRQTMMQGLELLAYFRNRAPLDDSGMPKDRFSAEMPDATLATLKIQPSEPRDSAVYFCASGLATGGGYNEQFFGPGTRLTVL.

This chain uses TRBV10-3 with TRBJ2-7; 8 nucleotides agree with TRBD1. The germline gives CDR1 ENHRY, CDR2 SYGVKD. The CDR3 is made up of 14 amino acids. V was clipped by 5 bases and J by 1 base; unmatched bases: 4. The CDR3 DNA sequence: TGTGCCATCAGTACGGACAGGGCTTCCTACGAGCAGTACTTC. Amino acid sequence: CAISTDRASYEQYF.

The chain combines TRBV19 with TRBJ2-2; 7 bases fit TRBD1. Germline trimming cut 7 bases from V and 2 bases from J; bases unmatched to any gene: 7. CDR1 LNHDA and CDR2 SQIVND come from the germline V gene (reference sequence). CDR3 size: 15 residues. CDR3 in amino acids: CASTLDRRNTGELFF. The CDR3, as DNA: TGTGCCAGTACCCTGGACAGGAGAAACACCGGGGAGCTGTTTTTT.

This chain joins TRBV9 and TRBJ1-5; tentatively, D is TRBD1 (5 bases). Looked up from germline, CDR1 is SGDLS and CDR2 is YYNGEE. V was cut by 5 bases and J by 4 bases, with 19 bases left in between. CDR3 length equals 16 residues. CDR3 bases: TGTGCCAGCAGTACAGACCCCATGGGGACTAATCAGCCCCAGCATTTT. This gives the protein CASSTDPMGTNQPQHF.

CDR3 loop: CASRASGRAGGNTQYF. The DNA of the CDR3 is TGCGCCAGCCGGGCCAGCGGGAGGGCCGGTGGTAATACGCAGTATTTT. V is TRBV5-1 and J is TRBJ2-3; 10 bases are a match to TRBD2. V dropped 7 bases and J dropped 7; count of bases not matched to a gene: 15. Germline V gives CDR1 SGHRS, CDR2 YFSETQ. The CDR3 length is 16 residues.

V usage is TRBV28 and J usage is TRBJ2-5; the D gene is possibly TRBD1 (7 bases). CDR3 size: 14 residues. The germline V gene has CDR1 MDHEN and CDR2 SYDVKM. Trimming stripped 6 bases from V and 2 bases from J, with 13 bases between. CDR3 in DNA: TGTGCCAGCAGCCGACAGGGAGGACAAGAGACCCAGTACTTC. Translating gives CASSRQGGQETQYF.

This clone appeared a single time. V gene TRBV7-2 combines with J gene TRBJ2-3; TRBD2 matches at 11 bases. Trimming at V came to 3 bases and at J to 1 base, leaving 0 bases not matched to a gene. The CDR3 is 15 residues long. Germline CDR1 reads SGHTA; CDR2 reads FQGNSA. CDR3 sequence reads: CASSFSGRGTDTQYF. DNA for the CDR3: TGTGCCAGCAGCTTTAGCGGGAGGGGCACAGATACGCAGTATTTT.